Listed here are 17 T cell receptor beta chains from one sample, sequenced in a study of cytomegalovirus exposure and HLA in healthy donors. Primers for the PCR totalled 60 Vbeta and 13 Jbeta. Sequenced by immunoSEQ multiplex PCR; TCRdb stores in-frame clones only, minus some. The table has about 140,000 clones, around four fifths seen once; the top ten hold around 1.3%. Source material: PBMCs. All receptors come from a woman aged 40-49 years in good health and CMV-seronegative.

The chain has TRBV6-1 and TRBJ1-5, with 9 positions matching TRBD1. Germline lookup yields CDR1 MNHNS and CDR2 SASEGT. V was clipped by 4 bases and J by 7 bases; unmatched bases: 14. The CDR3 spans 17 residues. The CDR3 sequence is CASSGGTGRAEGQPQHF. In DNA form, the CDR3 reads TGTGCCAGCAGTGGAGGGACAGGGAGGGCTGAGGGGCAGCCCCAGCATTTT.

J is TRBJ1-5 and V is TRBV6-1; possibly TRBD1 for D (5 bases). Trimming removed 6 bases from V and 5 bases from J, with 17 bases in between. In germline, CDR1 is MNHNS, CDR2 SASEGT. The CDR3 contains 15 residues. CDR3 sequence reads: CASSKVRVEDQPQHF. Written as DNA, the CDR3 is TGTGCCAGCAGCAAGGTCAGGGTTGAGGATCAGCCCCAGCATTTT.

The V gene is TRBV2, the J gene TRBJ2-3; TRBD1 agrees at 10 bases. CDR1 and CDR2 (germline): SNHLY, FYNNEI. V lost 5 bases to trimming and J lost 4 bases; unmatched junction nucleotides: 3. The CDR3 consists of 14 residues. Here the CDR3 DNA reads TGTGCCAGCAGTTTGGGACAGGGGCCAGATACGCAGTATTTT. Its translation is CASSLGQGPDTQYF.

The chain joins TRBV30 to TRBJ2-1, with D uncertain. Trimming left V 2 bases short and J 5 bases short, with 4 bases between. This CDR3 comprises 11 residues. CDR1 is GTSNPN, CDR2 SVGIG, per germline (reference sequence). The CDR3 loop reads CAWSPDNEQFF. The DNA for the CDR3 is TGTGCCTGGAGTCCGGACAATGAGCAGTTCTTC.

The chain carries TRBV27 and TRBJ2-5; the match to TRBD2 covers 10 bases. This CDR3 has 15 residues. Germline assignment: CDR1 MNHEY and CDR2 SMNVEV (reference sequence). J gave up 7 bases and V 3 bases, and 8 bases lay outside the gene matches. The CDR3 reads CASSFQRGGLRTQYF. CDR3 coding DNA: TGTGCCAGCAGTTTTCAGCGGGGGGGCCTTCGGACCCAGTACTTC.

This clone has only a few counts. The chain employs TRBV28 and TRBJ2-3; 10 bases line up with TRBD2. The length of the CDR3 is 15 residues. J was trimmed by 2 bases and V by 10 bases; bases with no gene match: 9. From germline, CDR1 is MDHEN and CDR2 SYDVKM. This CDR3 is CATLPTSGVTDTQYF. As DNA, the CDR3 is TGTGCCACCCTTCCAACTAGCGGGGTCACAGATACGCAGTATTTT.

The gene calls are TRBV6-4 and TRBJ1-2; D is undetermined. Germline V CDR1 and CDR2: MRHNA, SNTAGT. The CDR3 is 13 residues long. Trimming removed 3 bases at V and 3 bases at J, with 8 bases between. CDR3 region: CASSEEGDYGYTF. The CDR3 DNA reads TGTGCCAGCAGTGAAGAAGGAGACTATGGCTACACCTTC.

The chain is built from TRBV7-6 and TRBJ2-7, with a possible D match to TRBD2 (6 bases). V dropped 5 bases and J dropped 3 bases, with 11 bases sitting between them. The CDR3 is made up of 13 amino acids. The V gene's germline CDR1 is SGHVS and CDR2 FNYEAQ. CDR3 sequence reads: CASSRGGGYEQYF. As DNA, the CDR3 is TGTGCCAGCAGCCGGGGAGGCGGCTACGAGCAGTACTTC. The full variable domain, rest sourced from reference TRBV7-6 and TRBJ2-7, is GAGVSQSPRYKVTKRGQDVALRCDPISGHVSLYWYRQALGQGPEFLTYFNYEAQQDKSGLPNDRFSAERPEGSISTLTIQRTEQRDSAMYRCASSRGGGYEQYFGPGTRLTVT.

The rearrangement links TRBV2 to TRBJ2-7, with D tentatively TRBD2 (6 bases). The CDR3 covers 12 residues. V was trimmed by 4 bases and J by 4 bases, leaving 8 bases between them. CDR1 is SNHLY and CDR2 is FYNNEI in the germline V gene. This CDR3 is CASSGRGYEQYF. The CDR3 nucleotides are TGTGCCAGCAGTGGGAGGGGATACGAGCAGTACTTC.

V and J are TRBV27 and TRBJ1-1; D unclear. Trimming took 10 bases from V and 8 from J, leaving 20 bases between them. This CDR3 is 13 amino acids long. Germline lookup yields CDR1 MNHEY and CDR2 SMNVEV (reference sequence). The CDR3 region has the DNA TGTGCCACCACGAGTACCAACGGGGTAGAAGCTTTCTTT. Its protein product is CATTSTNGVEAFF.

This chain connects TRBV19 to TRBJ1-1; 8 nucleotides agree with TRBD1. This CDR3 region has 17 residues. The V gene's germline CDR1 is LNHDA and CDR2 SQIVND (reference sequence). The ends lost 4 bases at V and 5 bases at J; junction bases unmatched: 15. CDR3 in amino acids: CASSTPGGRLRGTEAFF. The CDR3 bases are TGTGCCAGTAGTACGCCAGGGGGCAGACTAAGGGGAACTGAAGCTTTCTTT.

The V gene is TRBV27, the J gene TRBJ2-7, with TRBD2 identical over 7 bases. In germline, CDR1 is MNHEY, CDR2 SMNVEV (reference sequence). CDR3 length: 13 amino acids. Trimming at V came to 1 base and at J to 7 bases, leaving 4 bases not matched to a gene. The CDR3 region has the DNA TGTGCCAGCAGTTTATTGGGGGGGGAAGAGCAGTACTTC. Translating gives CASSLLGGEEQYF.

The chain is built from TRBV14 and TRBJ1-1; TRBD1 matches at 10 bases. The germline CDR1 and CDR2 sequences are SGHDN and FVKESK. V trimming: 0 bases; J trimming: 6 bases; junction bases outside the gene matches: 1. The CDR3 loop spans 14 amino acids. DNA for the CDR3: TGTGCCAGCAGCCAAGAAGGGACAGGGGCTGAAGCTTTCTTT. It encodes CASSQEGTGAEAFF.

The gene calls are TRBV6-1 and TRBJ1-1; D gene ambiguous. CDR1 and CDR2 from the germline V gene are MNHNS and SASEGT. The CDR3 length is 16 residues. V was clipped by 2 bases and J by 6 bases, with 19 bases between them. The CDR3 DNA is TGTGCCAGCAGTGAACCGACTGCCACGTTTTCTTCTGAAGCTTTCTTT. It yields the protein CASSEPTATFSSEAFF.

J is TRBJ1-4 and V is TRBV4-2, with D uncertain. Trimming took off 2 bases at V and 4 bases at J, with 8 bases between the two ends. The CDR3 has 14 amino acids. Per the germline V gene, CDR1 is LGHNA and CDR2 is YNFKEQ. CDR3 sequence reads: CASSQPGNNEKLFF. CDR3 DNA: TGTGCCAGCAGCCAACCAGGAAATAATGAAAAACTGTTTTTT.

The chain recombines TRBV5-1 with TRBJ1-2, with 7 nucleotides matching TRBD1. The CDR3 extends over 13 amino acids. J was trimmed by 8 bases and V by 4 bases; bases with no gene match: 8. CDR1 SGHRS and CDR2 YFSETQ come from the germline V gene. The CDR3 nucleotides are TGCGCCAGCAGCCGTGACAGGGACCCCGGCTACACCTTC. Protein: CASSRDRDPGYTF.

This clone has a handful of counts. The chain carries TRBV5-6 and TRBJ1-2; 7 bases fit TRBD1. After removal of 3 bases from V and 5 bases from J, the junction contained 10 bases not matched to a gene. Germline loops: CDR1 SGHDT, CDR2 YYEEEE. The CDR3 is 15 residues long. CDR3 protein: CASSSLRAGGYGYTF. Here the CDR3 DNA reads TGTGCCAGCAGCTCTCTTCGAGCAGGGGGATATGGCTACACCTTC.